These 7 T cell receptor beta chains originate from one sample sequenced in a study of T cell repertoires in cytomegalovirus infection. In TCRdb, the reads were re-called with MiXCR into one record per CDR3 protein. Of fewer than 300,000 distinct CDR3 sequences in the sample, 20% to 30% were seen once. The sequenced sample consisted of PBMCs. These TCRs come from a human donor in good health (CMV status not recorded). Some clones in this sample may be carry-over from other donors' samples.

The J gene is TRBJ1-2, the V gene TRBV6-6; the match to TRBD1 covers 9 bases. This CDR3 comprises 13 residues. V shed 4 bases and J 7 bases; nucleotides not matched to a gene: 4. Germline CDR1 is MNHNY and CDR2 is SVGAGI (reference sequence). The CDR3 loop is CASSSDRGGGYTF. In nucleotides, the CDR3 is TGTGCCAGCAGTTCGGACAGGGGCGGTGGCTACACCTTC.

The CDR3 sequence: CAISPDTRTGEAFF. The DNA for the CDR3 is TGTGCCATCAGCCCGGACACTCGAACGGGTGAAGCTTTCTTT. V usage is TRBV10-3 and J usage is TRBJ1-1, with D possibly TRBD1 on 5 matching bases. The CDR3 covers 14 residues. CDR1 is ENHRY and CDR2 is SYGVKD in the germline V gene. The V end lost 6 bases, the J end lost 7 bases, and 18 bases lay between the germline ends.

In its sample, this clonotype was seen many times. J is TRBJ2-3 and V is TRBV7-6; 10 nucleotides line up with TRBD2. With 3 bases clipped from V and 3 bases from J, the junction kept 6 bases outside the gene matches. The V gene's germline CDR1 is SGHVS and CDR2 FNYEAQ. CDR3 length: 16 amino acids. The CDR3 protein is CASSLVAGGGTDTQYF. CDR3 coding DNA: TGTGCCAGCAGCTTGGTAGCGGGGGGCGGGACAGATACGCAGTATTTT.

This chain links TRBV7-6 with TRBJ2-5, with D possibly TRBD2 on 7 matching bases. The V end lost 5 bases, the J end lost 2 bases, and 15 bases lay between the germline ends. The CDR3 has 15 residues. Germline loops: CDR1 SGHVS, CDR2 FNYEAQ. CDR3 coding DNA: TGTGCCAGCAGCCGCCGGGGGGCCAGTCAAGAGACCCAGTACTTC. It translates to CASSRRGASQETQYF.

This clonotype was detected only a few times. This rearrangement joins TRBV5-1 to TRBJ2-5; D is possibly TRBD1 (6 bases). V lost 1 base to trimming and J lost 4 bases, with 14 bases between them. This CDR3 contains 15 residues. Germline assignment: CDR1 SGHRS and CDR2 YFSETQ. The CDR3 nucleotides read TGCGCCAGCAGCTTGATGTCAGGGGTTGCAGAGACCCAGTACTTC. It translates to CASSLMSGVAETQYF. Based on the CDR3 plus reference TRBV5-1 and TRBJ2-5, the full variable domain is KAGVTQTPRYLIKTRGQQVTLSCSPISGHRSVSWYQQTPGQGLQFLFEYFSETQRNKGNFPGRFSGRQFSNSRSEMNVSTLELGDSALYLCASSLMSGVAETQYFGPGTRLLVL.

J is TRBJ1-4 and V is TRBV28; D might be TRBD1 (6 bases). The germline V gene has CDR1 MDHEN and CDR2 SYDVKM. The CDR3 runs to 14 residues. V lost 3 bases and J lost 8, with 13 bases in between. CDR3 loop: CASSLQGTSEKLFF. The CDR3 DNA reads as TGTGCCAGCAGTTTGCAGGGGACTAGCGAAAAACTGTTTTTT.

This clonotype was seen a handful of times. The gene calls are TRBV19 and TRBJ2-7; D is ambiguous. V lost 4 bases and J 3 bases, leaving 10 bases between the germline ends. CDR1 is LNHDA and CDR2 is SQIVND in the germline V gene (reference sequence). This CDR3 has 13 residues. The CDR3 nucleotides read TGTGCCAGTAGTACAAGATCCCTCTACGAGCAGTACTTC. It is translated as CASSTRSLYEQYF.